This TCR beta chain appears in the sequencing data of a study of T cell responses to AZD1222 COVID-19 vaccine. Overall study: Both about-4-week and about-12-week second-dose recipients were combined.

CDR1 is SQVTM, CDR2 ANQGSEA, per germline. Trimming removed 6 bases at V and 2 bases at J, with 18 bases between. This CDR3 comprises 15 residues. Clones were sequenced by immunoSEQ multiplex PCR, and TCRdb holds only the in-frame ones, with some missing. The data hold more than 150,000 clones, with around 88% observed a single time. The V and J genes are TRBV29-1 and TRBJ2-3, with D tentatively TRBD2 (6 bases). The clonotype originates from an adult in good health. Sequences were derived from peripheral blood, sampled on day 0 of AZD1222 vaccination. CDR3 protein: CSVRGGAGTTDTQYF. CDR3 in DNA: TGCAGCGTAAGAGGAGGGGCGGGGACCACAGATACGCAGTATTTT.